This T cell receptor beta chain was captured by sequencing in a study of shared clonotypes between healthy human individuals. Study as a whole: Each donor's CD4 naive and CD4 memory cells filled three plates apiece, CD8 naive two, and CD8 memory one.

Findings and limits, study-wide: Of the naive CD4 clonotypes, approximately 5% were shared across a handful of donors. Estimated richness values were generally larger in naive subsets than in memory subsets. The study found lower generation probabilities in non-shared clonotypes than in those shared by all four donors.

Terminally differentiated effector memory CD45RA+ cells were left out of the naive CD8 fraction, which was CD45RO-negative and positively selected for CCR7. Assay: immunoSEQ multiplex PCR; the TCRdb copy retains only in-frame clones and omits some. This repertoire shows roughly 850,000 clones, 96% found once; its top ten account for roughly 0.23%. The CDR3 consists of 13 residues. The germline V gene encodes CDR1 SNHLY and CDR2 FYNNEI. V lost 6 bases and J lost 4; bases outside the gene matches: 4. This clone was detected only once. Its matching antigen is unknown. Other DNA variants within this sample encode the same CDR3.

Sequencing used naive CD8+ T cells sorted from blood. This sequence was found in a man aged 30 to 39 in good health. The chain employs TRBV2 and TRBJ2-7; 9 bases are shared with TRBD2. This chain's CDR3 is CASRAGLAYEQYF. For the CDR3, the DNA is TGTGCCAGCAGAGCGGGACTAGCTTACGAGCAGTACTTC.